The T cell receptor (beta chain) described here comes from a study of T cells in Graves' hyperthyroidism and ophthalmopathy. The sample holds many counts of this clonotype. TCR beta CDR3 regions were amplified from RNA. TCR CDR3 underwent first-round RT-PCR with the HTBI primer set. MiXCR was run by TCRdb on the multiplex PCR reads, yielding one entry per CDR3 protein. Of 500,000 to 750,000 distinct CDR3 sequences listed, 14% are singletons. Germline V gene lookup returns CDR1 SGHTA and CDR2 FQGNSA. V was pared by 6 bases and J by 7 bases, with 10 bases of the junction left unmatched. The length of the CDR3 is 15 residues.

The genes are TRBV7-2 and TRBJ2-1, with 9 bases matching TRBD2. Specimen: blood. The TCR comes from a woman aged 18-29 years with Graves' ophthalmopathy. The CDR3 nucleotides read TGTGCCAGCAGGTTGGTGGCTAGCGGGAAAAATGAGCAGTTCTTC. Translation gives CASRLVASGKNEQFF.